The rows below give T cell receptor beta chains drawn from one sample of a study of cytomegalovirus exposure and HLA in healthy donors. Sequencing was performed with immunoSEQ multiplex PCR; in TCRdb, only in-frame clones are kept and a portion is missing. The sample holds approximately 140,000 clones, over 60% seen once. Sequences were obtained from PBMCs. The receptors derive from a man aged 40-50 years in good health and CMV-seropositive. CDR3s include the opening cysteine and the closing phenylalanine or tryptophan. Each record gives: D gene, V gene, J gene, clone size, CDR3 DNA, CDR3 protein. D genes are given only for firm matches. Part of the rows lack a size; the others show once, few, many or a class for expanded clones.

NA	TRBV30	TRBJ2-5	NA	TGTGCCTGGAGTGTACTCCCAGGTCCGACCCAGTACTTC	CAWSVLPGPTQYF
TRBD1	TRBV7-6	TRBJ2-7	NA	TGTGCCAGCAGCTTAGAATCCCGGGACAGGGGCCACGAGCAGTACTTC	CASSLESRDRGHEQYF
TRBD2	TRBV30	TRBJ2-1	NA	TGTGCCTGGAGTTCGACTAGCGGCTCCTACAATGAGCAGTTCTTC	CAWSSTSGSYNEQFF
NA	TRBV28	TRBJ2-2	NA	TGTGCCAGCAGTTTACCGCTAGCGAACACCGGGGAGCTGTTTTTT	CASSLPLANTGELFF
NA	TRBV11-2	TRBJ1-1	NA	TGTGCCAGCAGCTTAGAGATTTCTCGGGGGTCGGAAGCTTTCTTT	CASSLEISRGSEAFF
NA	TRBV25-1	TRBJ1-1	NA	TGTGCCAGCAGTGAGATACCGGGTACTGAAGCTTTCTTT	CASSEIPGTEAFF
TRBD1	TRBV27	TRBJ1-1	NA	TGTGCCAGCAGATCTCCCAGGGGGCGCGTGACTGAAGCTTTCTTT	CASRSPRGRVTEAFF
NA	TRBV10-1	TRBJ2-4	NA	TGCGCCAGCAGTGAGGAGGGAAAAAACATTCAGTACTTC	CASSEEGKNIQYF
NA	TRBV28	TRBJ2-2	NA	TGTGCCAGCAGATTTACAGGGAAGAACACCGGGGAGCTGTTTTTT	CASRFTGKNTGELFF
NA	TRBV7-9	TRBJ2-1	few	TGTGCCAGCAGCCCCGGGACTGGATTTTCATACAATGAGCAGTTCTTC	CASSPGTGFSYNEQFF
TRBD2	TRBV27	TRBJ2-1	NA	TGTGCCAGCAGTTTTTCTAGCGGGGTCCCCTACAATGAGCAGTTCTTC	CASSFSSGVPYNEQFF
TRBD1	TRBV6-4	TRBJ2-7	NA	TGTGCCAGCAGGCAGGACAGGGCGCCCTACGAGCAGTACTTC	CASRQDRAPYEQYF
TRBD1	TRBV7-8	TRBJ2-3	NA	TGTGCCAGCAGCTTAGCGGACAGGAATACGCAGTATTTT	CASSLADRNTQYF
NA	TRBV21-1	TRBJ2-5	NA	TGTACCAGCAGCCCCCAGGTGCAAGAGACCCAGTACTTC	CTSSPQVQETQYF
NA	TRBV30	TRBJ1-3	NA	TGTGCCTGGGATGTGAGCTCTGGAAACACCATATATTTT	CAWDVSSGNTIYF
TRBD2	TRBV7-2	TRBJ2-3	NA	TGTGCCAGCAGAGACCCGGGACTAGCGGTAGATACGCAGTATTTT	CASRDPGLAVDTQYF
NA	TRBV6-5	TRBJ2-6	few	TGTGCCAGCAGTTACCTTCGTAGCTCTGGGGCCAACGTCCTGACTTTC	CASSYLRSSGANVLTF
NA	TRBV29-1	TRBJ2-2	few	TGCAGCGCCGGTTCAGGGCCGGTCACCGGGGAGCTGTTTTTT	CSAGSGPVTGELFF
TRBD1	TRBV7-9	TRBJ1-1	NA	TGTGCCAGCAGCTTGGGACAGGAGAACACTGAAGCTTTCTTT	CASSLGQENTEAFF
NA	TRBV9	TRBJ2-1	NA	TGTGCCAGCAGCGTCCTTGGGGCTTTGGAATTCAATGAGCAGTTCTTC	CASSVLGALEFNEQFF
TRBD1	TRBV6-1	TRBJ1-4	NA	TGTGCCGGCACAGGGGATAATGAAAAACTGTTTTTT	CAGTGDNEKLFF
TRBD1	TRBV6-5	TRBJ2-1	NA	TGTGCCAGCAGCTTTACAGGGGGCAGCTACAATGAGCAGTTCTTC	CASSFTGGSYNEQFF
NA	TRBV21-1	TRBJ1-5	NA	TGTGCCAGCAGCAAGGAGGGCTGGGACAGGGGGCGAAGTCAGCCCCAGCATTTT	CASSKEGWDRGRSQPQHF
NA	TRBV6-5	TRBJ2-7	NA	TGTGCCAGCAGTCACTTCGGACAGCCAATTTACGAGCAGTACTTC	CASSHFGQPIYEQYF
NA	TRBV14	TRBJ2-7	once	TGTGCCAGCAGCCAAGTGGGGACTTCCTACGAGCAGTACTTC	CASSQVGTSYEQYF
TRBD1	TRBV29-1	TRBJ2-6	NA	TGCAGCGTTTGCCGACAGGGGGCGCTTACCCTCTCTGGGGCCAACGTCCTGACTTTC	CSVCRQGALTLSGANVLTF
TRBD2	TRBV2	TRBJ2-5	once	TGTGCCAGCAGGCGGACTAGCGGGGGCGAGACCCAGTACTTC	CASRRTSGGETQYF
TRBD1	TRBV19	TRBJ1-2	NA	TGTGCCAGTAGTCGGGACAGGGGTGATGGCTACACCTTC	CASSRDRGDGYTF
TRBD2	TRBV28	TRBJ2-5	NA	TGTGCCAGCAGGTCACCGTTAGCGGGTGGATTCGGGACCCAGTACTTC	CASRSPLAGGFGTQYF
NA	TRBV5-8	TRBJ1-2	NA	TGTGCCAGCAGCGTCACTAACTATGGCTACACCTTC	CASSVTNYGYTF
TRBD1	TRBV11-2	TRBJ2-1	NA	TGTGCCAGCAGCTTAACCCTGGGACAGGCCTCTGGTGAGCAGTTCTTC	CASSLTLGQASGEQFF
NA	TRBV5-4	TRBJ2-7	many	TGTGCCAGCAGCTTGTATCGGAGTTACGAGCAGTACTTC	CASSLYRSYEQYF
TRBD1	TRBV7-9	TRBJ1-1	once	TGTGCCAGCAGCCTTTCAGGGGGTAACACTGAAGCTTTCTTT	CASSLSGGNTEAFF
TRBD1	TRBV10-3	TRBJ2-2	NA	TGTGCCATCAGTAACGGGGGACAGGGAAACACCGGGGAGCTGTTTTTT	CAISNGGQGNTGELFF